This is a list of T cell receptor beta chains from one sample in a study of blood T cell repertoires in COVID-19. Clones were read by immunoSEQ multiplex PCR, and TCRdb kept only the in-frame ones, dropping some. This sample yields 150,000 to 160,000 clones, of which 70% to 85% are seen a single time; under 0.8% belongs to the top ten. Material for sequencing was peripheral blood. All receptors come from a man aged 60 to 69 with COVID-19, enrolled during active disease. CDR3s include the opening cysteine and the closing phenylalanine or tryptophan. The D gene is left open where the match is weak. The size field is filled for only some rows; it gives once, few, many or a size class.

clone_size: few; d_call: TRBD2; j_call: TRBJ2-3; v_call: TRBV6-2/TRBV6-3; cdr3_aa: CASSYETGGITDTQYF; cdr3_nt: TGTGCCAGCAGTTACGAAACGGGGGGAATCACAGATACGCAGTATTTT
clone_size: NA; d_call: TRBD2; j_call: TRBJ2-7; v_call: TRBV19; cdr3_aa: CASSSGSGKGVHEQYF; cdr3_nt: TGTGCCAGTAGTTCGGGAAGCGGGAAGGGCGTCCACGAGCAGTACTTC
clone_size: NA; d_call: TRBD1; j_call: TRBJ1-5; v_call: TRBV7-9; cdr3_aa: CASSPGQALNQPQHF; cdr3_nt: TGTGCCAGCAGCCCGGGACAGGCCCTCAATCAGCCCCAGCATTTT
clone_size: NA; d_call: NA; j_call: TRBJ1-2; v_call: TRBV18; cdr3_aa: CASQGRGGPNYGYTF; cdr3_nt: TGTGCCAGCCAAGGGCGGGGCGGTCCTAACTATGGCTACACCTTC
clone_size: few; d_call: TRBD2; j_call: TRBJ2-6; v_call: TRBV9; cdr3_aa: CASSAKTLAGGFSGANVLTF; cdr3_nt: TGTGCCAGCAGCGCCAAAACCCTAGCGGGGGGTTTCTCTGGGGCCAACGTCCTGACTTTC
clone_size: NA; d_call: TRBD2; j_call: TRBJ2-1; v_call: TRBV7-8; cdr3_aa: CASSPRTSGSSYNEQFF; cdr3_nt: TGTGCCAGCAGCCCCCGGACTAGCGGGAGCTCCTACAATGAGCAGTTCTTC
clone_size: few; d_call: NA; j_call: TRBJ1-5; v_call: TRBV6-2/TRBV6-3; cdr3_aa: CASSFGAGIQPQHF; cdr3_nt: TGTGCCAGCAGTTTTGGCGCAGGTATACAGCCCCAGCATTTT
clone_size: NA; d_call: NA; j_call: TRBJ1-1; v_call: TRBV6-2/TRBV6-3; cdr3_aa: CASSDSLNTEAFF; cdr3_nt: TGTGCCAGCAGTGACAGTTTGAACACTGAAGCTTTCTTT
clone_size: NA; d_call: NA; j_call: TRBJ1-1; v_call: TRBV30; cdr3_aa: CAWSLLQAINTEAFF; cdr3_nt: TGTGCCTGGAGTCTCCTACAGGCTATTAACACTGAAGCTTTCTTT
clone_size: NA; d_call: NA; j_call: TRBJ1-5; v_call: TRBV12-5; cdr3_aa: CASGLAGSNQPQHF; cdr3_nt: TGTGCTAGTGGTTTGGCAGGGTCCAATCAGCCCCAGCATTTT
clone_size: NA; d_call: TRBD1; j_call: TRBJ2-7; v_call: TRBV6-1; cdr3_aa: CASSETWTGNEQYF; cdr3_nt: TGTGCCAGCAGTGAAACCTGGACAGGGAACGAGCAGTACTTC